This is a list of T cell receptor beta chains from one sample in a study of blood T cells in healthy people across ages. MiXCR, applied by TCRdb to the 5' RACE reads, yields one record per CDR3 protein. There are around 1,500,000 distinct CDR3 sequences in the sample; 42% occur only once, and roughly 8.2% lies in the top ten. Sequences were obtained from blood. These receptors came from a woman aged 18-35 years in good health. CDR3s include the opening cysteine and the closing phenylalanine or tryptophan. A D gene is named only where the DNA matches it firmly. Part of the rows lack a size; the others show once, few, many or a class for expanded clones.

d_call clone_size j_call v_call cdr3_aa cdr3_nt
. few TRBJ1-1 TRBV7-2 CASSPATAYTEAFF TGTGCCAGCAGCCCTGCGACAGCTTACACTGAAGCTTTCTTT
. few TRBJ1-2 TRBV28 CATRIGTRGYTF TGTGCCACCCGCATAGGGACTCGTGGCTACACCTTC
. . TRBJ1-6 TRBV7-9 CASSDIRESPLHF TGTGCCAGCAGCGATATCAGGGAGTCACCCCTCCACTTT
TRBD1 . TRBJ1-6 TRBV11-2 CASSLKGGTGVNNSPLHF TGTGCCAGCAGCCTAAAGGGCGGGACAGGGGTGAATAATTCACCCCTCCACTTT
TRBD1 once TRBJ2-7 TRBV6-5 CASSRTGTGGPEQYF TGTGCCAGCAGCCGAACCGGGACAGGGGGCCCCGAGCAGTACTTC
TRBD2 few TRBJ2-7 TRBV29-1 CSASLAGPNEQYF TGCAGCGCCTCACTAGCGGGCCCCAATGAGCAGTACTTC
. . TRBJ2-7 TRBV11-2 CASSPKLDGYEQYF TGTGCCAGCAGCCCGAAATTGGACGGCTACGAGCAGTACTTC
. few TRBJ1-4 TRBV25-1 CASSGDGTTNEKLFF TGTGCCAGCAGTGGCGACGGTACAACTAATGAAAAACTGTTTTTT
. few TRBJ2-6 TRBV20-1 CSARDGSSGANVLTF TGCAGTGCTAGAGATGGCAGCTCTGGGGCCAACGTCCTGACTTTC
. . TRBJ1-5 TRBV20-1 CSALQGADNQPQHF TGCAGTGCACTCCAGGGTGCCGACAATCAGCCCCAGCATTTT
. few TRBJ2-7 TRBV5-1 CASRATDRDYEQYF TGCGCCAGCAGGGCGACCGACAGAGACTACGAGCAGTACTTC
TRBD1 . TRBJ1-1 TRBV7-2 CASRDRHLNTEAFF TGTGCCAGCAGGGACAGGCATTTGAACACTGAAGCTTTCTTT
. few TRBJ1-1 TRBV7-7 CASSRVITTEAFF TGTGCTAGCAGCCGTGTCATTACCACTGAAGCTTTCTTT
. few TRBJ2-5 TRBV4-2 CASSQDGGTVQETQYF TGTGCCAGCAGCCAGGACGGGGGGACAGTTCAAGAGACCCAGTACTTC
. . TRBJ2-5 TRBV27 CASRIAGPPGEQYF TGTGCCAGCAGGATTGCCGGGCCCCCGGGGGAGCAGTACTTC
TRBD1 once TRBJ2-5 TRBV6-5 CASSSGQGAVFSETQYF TGTGCCAGCAGTTCGGGACAGGGGGCGGTTTTTAGTGAGACCCAGTACTTC
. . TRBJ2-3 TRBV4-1 CASNPTPGHPRTDTQYF TGCGCCAGCAACCCTACGCCGGGACATCCTCGCACAGATACGCAGTATTTT
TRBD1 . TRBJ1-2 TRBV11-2 CASSFGTGQGRSGYTF TGTGCCAGCAGCTTCGGAACGGGACAGGGGCGGAGTGGCTACACCTTC
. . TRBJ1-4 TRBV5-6 CASSLAGYNEKLFF TGTGCCAGCAGCTTGGCGGGATACAATGAAAAACTGTTTTTT
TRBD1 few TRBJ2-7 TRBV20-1 CSATGTGDYEQYF TGCAGTGCTACCGGGACAGGGGACTACGAGCAGTACTTC
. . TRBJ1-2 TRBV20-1 CSARGGRATFYGYTF TGCAGTGCTAGAGGGGGCAGGGCCACTTTCTATGGCTACACCTTC
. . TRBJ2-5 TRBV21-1 CASSKEFGGSSETQYF TGTGCCAGCAGCAAAGAGTTTGGAGGCTCTAGCGAGACCCAGTACTTC
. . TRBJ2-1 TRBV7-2 CASSQGLEEQFF TGTGCCAGCAGCCAAGGGTTGGAAGAGCAGTTCTTC
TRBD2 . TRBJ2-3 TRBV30 CAWSAIGGRADTQYF TGTGCCTGGAGTGCTATTGGGGGGAGGGCGGATACGCAGTATTTT
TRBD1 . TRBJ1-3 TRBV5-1 CASSDRVASAGNTIYF TGCGCCAGCAGCGACAGGGTTGCTTCTGCTGGAAACACCATATATTTT
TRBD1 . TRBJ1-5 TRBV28 CATLRGTANQPQHF TGTGCCACCTTACGCGGGACAGCGAATCAGCCCCAGCATTTT
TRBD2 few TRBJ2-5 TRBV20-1 CSARPLAGQETQYF TGCAGTGCTAGACCACTAGCGGGACAAGAGACCCAGTACTTC
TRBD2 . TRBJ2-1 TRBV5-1 CASSLVTSGGFNEQFF TGCGCCAGCAGCTTGGTAACTAGCGGGGGGTTCAATGAGCAGTTCTTC
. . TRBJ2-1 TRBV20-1 CSATGAYNEQFF TGCAGTGCCACCGGAGCCTACAATGAGCAGTTCTTC
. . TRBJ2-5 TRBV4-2 CASSQKGGRNQETQYF TGTGCCAGCAGCCAAAAGGGGGGACGGAACCAAGAGACCCAGTACTTC
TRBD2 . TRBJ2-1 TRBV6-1 CASREGLAWSYNEQFF TGTGCCAGCAGGGAAGGACTAGCGTGGTCCTACAATGAGCAGTTCTTC
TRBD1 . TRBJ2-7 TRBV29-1 CSVEEWGQGSSKSAYEQYF TGCAGCGTTGAAGAATGGGGACAGGGAAGCAGTAAGAGCGCCTACGAGCAGTACTTC
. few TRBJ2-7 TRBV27 CASSMGGVYEQYF TGTGCCAGCAGTATGGGGGGAGTGTACGAGCAGTACTTC
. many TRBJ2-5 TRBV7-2 CASSLAEWETQYF TGTGCCAGCAGCTTAGCGGAGTGGGAGACCCAGTACTTC
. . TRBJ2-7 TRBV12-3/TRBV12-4 CASRSGGEQYF TGTGCCAGCAGGTCCGGGGGCGAGCAGTACTTC
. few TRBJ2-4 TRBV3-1 CASSPGGKRVAKNIQYF TGTGCCAGCAGCCCCGGAGGAAAAAGGGTAGCCAAAAACATTCAGTACTTC
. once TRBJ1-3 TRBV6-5 CASSYGTQRGNTIYF TGTGCCAGCAGTTACGGGACCCAGCGCGGAAACACCATATATTTT
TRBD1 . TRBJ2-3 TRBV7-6 CASSPPLGRGTDTQYF TGTGCCAGCAGCCCCCCGTTGGGCAGGGGGACAGATACGCAGTATTTT
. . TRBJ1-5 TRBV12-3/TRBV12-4 CASSSGGGNEHF TGTGCCAGCAGTTCGGGAGGAGGGAATGAGCATTTT
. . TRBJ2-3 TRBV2 CASSPNPRGQYF TGTGCCAGCAGTCCCAATCCGAGAGGGCAGTATTTT
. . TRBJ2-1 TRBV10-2 CASSGVLFRYNEQFF TGCGCCAGCAGTGGTGTTTTATTCAGATACAATGAGCAGTTCTTC
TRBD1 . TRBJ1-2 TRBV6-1 CASSSTGDGHTF TGTGCCAGCAGTTCGACAGGGGACGGCCACACCTTC
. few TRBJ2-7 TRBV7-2 CASSRTGLNYEQYF TGTGCCAGCAGCCGCACAGGGCTAAACTACGAGCAGTACTTC
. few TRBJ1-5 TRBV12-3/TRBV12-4 CASKESSDYPQHF TGTGCCAGCAAGGAGTCATCTGATTATCCCCAGCATTTT
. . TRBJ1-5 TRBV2 CASSGAGRPQHF TGTGCCAGCAGTGGAGCAGGGAGGCCCCAGCATTTT
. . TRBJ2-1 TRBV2 CASSEARRAGDEQFF TGTGCCAGCAGTGAAGCGCGTCGAGCAGGTGATGAGCAGTTCTTC
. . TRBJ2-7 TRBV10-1 CASSEGNNYEQYF TGCGCCAGCAGTGAAGGGAATAACTACGAGCAGTACTTC
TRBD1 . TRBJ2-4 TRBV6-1 CASSELLGTGVYIQYF TGTGCCAGCAGTGAGTTGTTGGGGACAGGGGTGTACATTCAGTACTTC
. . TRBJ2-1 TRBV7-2 CASSFSGTLDEQFF TGTGCCAGCAGCTTCTCCGGGACCCTCGATGAGCAGTTCTTC
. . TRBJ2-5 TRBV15 CATSRYGDTGETQYF TGTGCCACCAGCAGATACGGGGATACCGGCGAGACCCAGTACTTC
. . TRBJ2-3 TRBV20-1 CSARDPLVDLQYF TGCAGTGCTAGAGATCCCCTAGTCGATCTCCAGTATTTT
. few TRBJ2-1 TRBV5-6 CASSKTGEASYNEQFF TGTGCCAGCAGCAAGACTGGGGAGGCCTCCTACAATGAGCAGTTCTTC
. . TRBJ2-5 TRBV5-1 CASSLGFRETKGETQYF TGCGCCAGCAGCTTGGGATTCAGGGAGACGAAAGGGGAGACCCAGTACTTC